This paragraph covers one T cell receptor beta chain sequence. What it recognizes is unknown. This CDR3 contains 17 residues. The data were taken from a study of beta chain features in type 1 diabetes. Study observations and caveats: It was possible that PCR favored shorter templates, equally so in patients and controls. Cells expressing TCR highly could be over-represented by cDNA sequencing.

Every isolated RNA sample was fully reverse transcribed, so sequencing captured expressed TCRB transcripts. An average approximately 3.5 million reads came from naive, central memory and regulatory T cell samples. TCRdb keeps only in-frame clones here, not all; method: immunoSEQ multiplex PCR. The table has hundreds of thousands of clones, approximately 30% seen once. Sorting based on CD45RO/CCR7/CD25/CD127/CD95/CD27 separated CD4+ naive, central memory, regulatory and stem cell-like memory cells. The source is a man younger than 30 in good health. The V and J genes are TRBV21-1 and TRBJ1-5; no check of the table's D call, TRBD1, against the DNA was made. TRBV21-1 is an annotated pseudogene. Sequencing input: naive CD4+ T cells from blood. The CDR3 DNA reads TGTGCCAGCAGCCCAAACGCGTCGGCAGGGGTTTGTCAGCCCCAGCATTTT. It translates to CASSPNASAGVCQPQHF.